The rows below give T cell receptor beta chains drawn from one sample of a study of T cell changes during pregnancy in multiple sclerosis. TCRdb keeps only in-frame clones here, not all; method: immunoSEQ multiplex PCR. This sample yields about 33,000 clones, of which over 80% are seen a single time; approximately 2.6% belongs to the top ten. Here the sequenced sample was CD4+ T cells from peripheral blood mononuclear cells, taken in the third trimester of pregnancy. The receptors were sampled from a female donor in good health, enrolled as a control in a pregnancy study. Each CDR3 is given with its conserved first and last residue. D genes are given only for firm matches. Only part of the rows carry a size: once, few, many, or a class if the clone is expanded.

d_call j_call clone_size v_call cdr3_nt cdr3_aa
TRBD2 TRBJ2-3 - TRBV5-1 TGCGCCAGCAGAATAGCGGGGGGGCCTTATCCGCAGTATTTT CASRIAGGPYPQYF
- TRBJ2-2 - TRBV5-1 TGCGCCAGCAGCCCCCAGTCCACCGGGGAGCTGTTTTTT CASSPQSTGELFF
TRBD2 TRBJ2-7 - TRBV18 TGTGCCAGCTCACAAACTAGCGGGGGGTACTACGAGCAGTACTTC CASSQTSGGYYEQYF
TRBD1 TRBJ1-4 - TRBV28 TGTGCCAGCAGGGGACAGGGTATGGTCCGGTTTGCTGAAAAACTGTTTTTT CASRGQGMVRFAEKLFF
TRBD1 TRBJ2-3 - TRBV6-4 TGTGCCAGCGGGACAGGGGGTAGGACAGATACGCAGTATTTT CASGTGGRTDTQYF
TRBD1 TRBJ1-1 - TRBV18 TGTGCCAGCTCGCAAGGACAGGGTAGAAGTGAAGCTTTCTTT CASSQGQGRSEAFF
TRBD1 TRBJ2-7 once TRBV11-2 TGTGCCAGCAGCCGGACAGGGTTAAATGTGCAGTACTTC CASSRTGLNVQYF
- TRBJ2-5 - TRBV18 TGTGCCAGCTCACCACGCGCGAGGGAGACCCAGTACTTC CASSPRARETQYF
TRBD1 TRBJ2-1 - TRBV30 TGTGCCTGGACGGGACAGCCCTACAATGAGCAGTTCTTC CAWTGQPYNEQFF
- TRBJ2-3 - TRBV28 TGTGCCAGCAGTTTAGAGGTTGATACGCAGTATTTT CASSLEVDTQYF
TRBD1 TRBJ1-2 - TRBV28 TGTGCCAGCACTTCACCCGCGGGACAGGACTATGGCTACACCTTC CASTSPAGQDYGYTF
TRBD1 TRBJ2-7 - TRBV7-2 TGTGCCAGCAGCGGGACAGGTACTAACTACGAGCAGTACTTC CASSGTGTNYEQYF
- TRBJ1-6 few TRBV28 TGTGCCAGCAGTTTATATGGGGCGAAGGATTCACCCCTCCACTTT CASSLYGAKDSPLHF
TRBD1 TRBJ2-7 - TRBV5-6 TGTGCCAGCACCCCGGGACAGGCCAGCTTTGCCTACGAGCAGTACTTC CASTPGQASFAYEQYF
- TRBJ2-7 - TRBV7-9 TGTGCCAGCAGCTTGGAGGGCAGGAATGACGAGCAGTACTTC CASSLEGRNDEQYF
- TRBJ1-2 - TRBV25-1 TGTGCCAGCCGACAGGAAGACACGGGAGGCTACACCTTC CASRQEDTGGYTF
- TRBJ2-5 - TRBV7-8 TGTGCCAGCAGCTTAGAACAGCCGTACTTC CASSLEQPYF
- TRBJ1-6 few TRBV28 TGTGCCAGCAGGGCAGCTGCGGATTCACCCCTCCACTTT CASRAAADSPLHF
- TRBJ1-5 - TRBV7-9 TGTGCCAGCAGCCAGGACAGAGCTCAACCCAATCAGCCCCAGCATTTT CASSQDRAQPNQPQHF
TRBD1 TRBJ1-1 - TRBV28 TGTGCCAGCAGTTCGTCTCCGACAGGGGTGGGGAACACTGAAGCTTTCTTT CASSSSPTGVGNTEAFF
TRBD2 TRBJ2-1 - TRBV7-9 TGTGCCAGCAGCTCCCCGGGGGGGCGCTACAATGAGCAGTTCTTC CASSSPGGRYNEQFF
TRBD2 TRBJ2-2 - TRBV5-4 TGTGCCAGCAGCCCGGTCGGTAGCGGGAGTGGGGAGCTGTTTTTT CASSPVGSGSGELFF
- TRBJ2-7 - TRBV2 TGTGCCAGCAGCGTGACAGATTACGAGCAGTACTTC CASSVTDYEQYF
TRBD1 TRBJ1-2 - TRBV28 TGTGCCAGCAGTTCCCCAGCGGACAGGCTCGCCTATGGCTACACCTTC CASSSPADRLAYGYTF
TRBD2 TRBJ2-3 - TRBV7-2 TGTGCCAGCAGCTTGCGGGGGGCCCCCGCAGATACGCAGTATTTT CASSLRGAPADTQYF
TRBD2 TRBJ2-1 - TRBV27 TGTGCCAGCAGTTTATGGGCTAGCGGGATAAGGAATTACAATGAGCAGTTCTTC CASSLWASGIRNYNEQFF
- TRBJ1-3 - TRBV14 TGTGCCAGCAGTAAACCGGGACACAACTCTGGAAACACCATATATTTT CASSKPGHNSGNTIYF
TRBD1 TRBJ2-1 - TRBV6-5 TGTGCCAGCAGTAGGACAGGAATAGAGCAGTTCTTC CASSRTGIEQFF
- TRBJ1-3 - TRBV2 TGTGCCAGCAGTGTAGCGGGGGCGCTAGGAAACACCATATATTTT CASSVAGALGNTIYF
TRBD1 TRBJ1-2 - TRBV4-2 TGTGCCAGCAGCCAGGGGGGGACAGGGGTAAACTATGGCTACACCTTC CASSQGGTGVNYGYTF
- TRBJ1-1 - TRBV2 TGTGCCAGCAGTGAAGACACCATGAACACTGAAGCTTTCTTT CASSEDTMNTEAFF
- TRBJ1-5 - TRBV18 TGTGCCAGCTCACCACCCAGCGTCTATAGCAATCAGCCCCAGCATTTT CASSPPSVYSNQPQHF
- TRBJ2-3 - TRBV11-3 TGTGCCAGCAGCTTAGATCGGGGGGCCCAAGATACGCAGTATTTT CASSLDRGAQDTQYF
TRBD1 TRBJ1-4 - TRBV28 TGTGCCAGCAGCCCCGACAGGGGAGGTGAAAAACTGTTTTTT CASSPDRGGEKLFF
- TRBJ2-7 - TRBV4-1 TGCGCCAGCAGCCAAGCACCAACTTCGATGCAGTACTTC CASSQAPTSMQYF
TRBD2 TRBJ2-3 once TRBV28 TGTGCCAGCAGGGGGGAGCGGGGGGTAACAGATACGCAGTATTTT CASRGERGVTDTQYF
- TRBJ2-7 - TRBV7-3 TGTGCCAGCAGCTTAGGCAGTAACTACGAGCAGTACTTC CASSLGSNYEQYF